The 25 T cell receptor beta chains presented below share a single source sample, sequenced in a study of T cells in tumors after PD-1 blockade. The sample's time point: second of two post-therapy site-matched biopsies roughly two months apart. The data were produced by immunoSEQ multiplex PCR, yet TCRdb's version contains in-frame clones alone and is incomplete. The data contain some 8,200 clones, roughly 60% of them seen just once; the ten biggest clones take up 10% to 15%. Here the sequenced sample was tumor tissue, taken after anti-PD-1 treatment. These receptors were taken from a human donor with basal cell carcinoma.

The rearrangement uses TRBV29-1 and TRBJ2-3, with a possible D match to TRBD2 (6 bases). With 0 bases removed from V and 5 bases from J, the gap between germline ends came to 18 bases. Germline assignment: CDR1 SQVTM and CDR2 ANQGSEA. The CDR3 runs 16 residues. The CDR3 coding sequence is TGCAGCGTTGAAGACACCGGGACTTCCTCGGGAGATACGCAGTATTTT. It is translated as CSVEDTGTSSGDTQYF.

The chain couples TRBV28 to TRBJ1-4; D is unclear. The V gene lost 3 bases and the J gene lost 4 bases, with 12 bases spanning the gap. The CDR3 sequence is 15 residues long. The germline V gene has CDR1 MDHEN and CDR2 SYDVKM. Here the CDR3 DNA reads TGTGCCAGCAGTTTGGGGAGGGCCCTTAATGAAAAACTGTTTTTT. As protein: CASSLGRALNEKLFF.

CDR3 sequence: CASSSPTGQGRDGYTF. The CDR3 DNA reads TGTGCCAGCAGCTCGCCGACGGGACAGGGTAGGGATGGCTACACCTTC. This chain connects TRBV7-9 to TRBJ1-2, with TRBD1 identical over 9 bases. Germline V lookup: CDR1 SEHNR, CDR2 FQNEAQ (reference sequence). After removal of 4 bases from V and 6 bases from J, the junction contained 12 bases not matched to a gene. The CDR3 loop spans 16 amino acids.

The chain has TRBV27 and TRBJ1-2; TRBD1 aligns across 7 bases. The V gene's germline CDR1 is MNHEY and CDR2 SMNVEV (reference sequence). V trimming: 7 bases; J trimming: 4 bases; junction bases outside the gene matches: 9. The CDR3 has 14 amino acids. This chain's CDR3 is CASTTGKGGYGYTF. Written as DNA, the CDR3 is TGTGCCAGCACGACAGGGAAGGGCGGCTATGGCTACACCTTC.

The V and J genes are TRBV6-5 and TRBJ2-7, with 7 bases matching TRBD2. The J segment lost 3 bases and the V segment lost 2 bases, leaving 7 bases of the junction unmatched. The CDR3 is 15 amino acids. Germline V gene data show CDR1 as MNHEY and CDR2 as SVGAGI. CDR3 sequence: CASSYLSGGYYEQYF. For the CDR3, the DNA is TGTGCCAGCAGTTACCTCTCGGGGGGTTACTACGAGCAGTACTTC.

This clone was counted between two and nine times. The chain is built from TRBV27 and TRBJ1-2; D unresolved. CDR3 length: 16 residues. The germline V gene encodes CDR1 MNHEY and CDR2 SMNVEV (reference sequence). Trimming pared 5 bases from V and 1 base from J, leaving 17 bases between. The CDR3 region has the DNA TGTGCCAGCAGTATCGGACCTCAGCGGGTTAACTATGGCTACACCTTC. Translating gives CASSIGPQRVNYGYTF.

Written as DNA, the CDR3 is TGTGCCCTCTCCCAGGGCGGGTCGAGCTACGAGCAGTACTTC. Translating it yields CALSQGGSSYEQYF. The rearrangement uses TRBV5-4 and TRBJ2-7; D may match TRBD1 or TRBD2 (5 bases each). This CDR3 spans 14 amino acids. With 10 bases removed from V and 3 bases from J, the gap between germline ends came to 20 bases. CDR1 is SGHNT, CDR2 YYREEE, per germline (reference sequence).

The V call is TRBV14, the J call TRBJ1-2; a weak D match, TRBD1 (5 bases). The CDR3 spans 13 residues. The V gene lost 5 bases and the J gene lost 9 bases, with 16 bases spanning the gap. Germline V lookup: CDR1 SGHDN, CDR2 FVKESK. Here the CDR3 reads CASSESGGTSYTF. The CDR3 DNA follows: TGTGCCAGCAGCGAATCGGGAGGGACGAGCTACACCTTC.

This chain's CDR3 is CASSRPTSGVYNEQFF. Here the CDR3 DNA reads TGTGCCAGCAGCAGGCCAACTAGCGGGGTCTACAATGAGCAGTTCTTC. The chain is built from TRBV5-4 and TRBJ2-1; 10 bases agree with TRBD2. J was trimmed by 3 bases and V by 4 bases; bases with no gene match: 7. This CDR3 region has 16 residues. Germline values: CDR1 SGHNT, CDR2 YYREEE (reference sequence).

The chain couples TRBV27 to TRBJ1-6, with a tentative D call TRBD1 (5 bases). V lost 4 bases and J 1 base, leaving 8 bases between the germline ends. Germline CDR1 is MNHEY and CDR2 is SMNVEV (reference sequence). The CDR3 is 15 residues long. CDR3 sequence: CASSSGVSYNSPLHF. CDR3 bases: TGTGCCAGCAGTTCGGGGGTTTCCTATAATTCACCCCTCCACTTT.

By share of the sample, this clone is medium-sized. The J gene is TRBJ2-1, the V gene TRBV4-1, with TRBD2 identical over 10 bases. The CDR3 consists of 19 residues. Germline V gene lookup returns CDR1 MGHRA and CDR2 YSYEKL. The junction had 8 bases not matched to a gene; V was cut back by 0 bases and J by 0 bases. Written as DNA, the CDR3 is TGCGCCAGCAGCCAAGATCGGCTAGCGGGGGCCAGCTCCTACAATGAGCAGTTCTTC. It yields the protein CASSQDRLAGASSYNEQFF.

The chain has TRBV7-6 and TRBJ1-6; 9 nucleotides match TRBD1. CDR1 and CDR2 from the germline V gene are SGHVS and FNYEAQ. The CDR3 loop spans 14 amino acids. V shed 5 bases and J 9 bases; nucleotides not matched to a gene: 5. The DNA of the CDR3 is TGTGCCAGCAGCACCGGACAGGGGACTTCACCCCTCCACTTT. The encoded protein is CASSTGQGTSPLHF.

This clone occurred a few times. V gene TRBV6-6 combines with J gene TRBJ1-6; D remains unclear. The germline CDR1 and CDR2 sequences are MNHNY and SVGAGI (reference sequence). The V end was cut by 5 bases, the J end by 9 bases, with 14 bases between. This CDR3 region has 14 residues. In DNA, the CDR3 is TGTGCCAGCAGTCTAGATTACTCTGGTTCACCCCTCCACTTT. Its protein is CASSLDYSGSPLHF.

This sequence joins TRBV30 and TRBJ2-2; D remains unclear. Between the trimmed V and J ends, which lost 2 bases and 2 bases, there was a span of 9 bases. This CDR3 has 14 amino acids. Per the germline V gene, CDR1 is GTSNPN and CDR2 is SVGIG (reference sequence). The CDR3 loop reads CAWSSATNTGELFF. CDR3 coding DNA: TGTGCCTGGAGTTCTGCTACTAACACCGGGGAGCTGTTTTTT.

This clone was counted a few times. The chain is built from TRBV2 and TRBJ2-1, with TRBD2 identical over 9 bases. The CDR3 totals 14 residues. V lost 6 bases and J lost 5; bases outside the gene matches: 5. The V gene's germline CDR1 is SNHLY and CDR2 FYNNEI. As DNA, the CDR3 is TGTGCCAGCAGGCTGACTAGCGGAGACAATGAGCAGTTCTTC. Amino acids: CASRLTSGDNEQFF.

The chain combines TRBV7-8 with TRBJ2-3; TRBD2 matches 8 bases. Germline assignment: CDR1 SGHVS and CDR2 FQNEAQ. The CDR3 length is 15 residues. V was clipped by 3 bases and J by 1 base; unmatched bases: 3. CDR3 nucleotides: TGTGCCAGCAGCTTCGGGGGGGCGCGCACAGATACGCAGTATTTT. Translating it yields CASSFGGARTDTQYF. The entire variable domain, with the rest obtained from reference TRBV7-8 and TRBJ2-3, is as follows: GAGVSQSPRYKVAKRGQDVALRCDPISGHVSLFWYQQALGQGPEFLTYFQNEAQLDKSGLPSDRFFAERPEGSVSTLKIQRTQQEDSAVYLCASSFGGARTDTQYFGPGTRLTVL.

The V and J genes are TRBV2 and TRBJ2-7; the D is unclear. CDR1 is SNHLY and CDR2 is FYNNEI in the germline V gene. This CDR3 comprises 11 residues. Deletions cut 3 bases from V and 2 bases from J, with 2 bases between. CDR3 in amino acids: CASSDTYEQYF. DNA for the CDR3: TGTGCCAGCAGTGATACCTACGAGCAGTACTTC.

The chain links TRBV7-9 to TRBJ2-7; D might be TRBD2 (6 bases). Germline CDR1 reads SEHNR; CDR2 reads FQNEAQ (reference sequence). Deletions cut 4 bases from V and 7 bases from J, with 26 bases between. This CDR3 is 17 amino acids long. This CDR3 reads CASSYPTPGTPTNEQYF. For the CDR3, the DNA is TGTGCCAGCAGCTACCCTACTCCCGGGACTCCGACTAATGAGCAGTACTTC. Filled out from reference TRBV7-9 and TRBJ2-7, the complete variable domain reads DTGVSQNPRHKITKRGQNVTFRCDPISEHNRLYWYRQTLGQGPEFLTYFQNEAQLEKSRLLSDRFSAERPKGSFSTLEIQRTEQGDSAMYLCASSYPTPGTPTNEQYFGPGTRLTVT.

The J gene is TRBJ1-3, the V gene TRBV10-3; D gene ambiguous. This CDR3 comprises 17 residues. V was trimmed by 3 bases and J by 3 bases, leaving 18 bases between them. The germline V gene encodes CDR1 ENHRY and CDR2 SYGVKD. This chain's CDR3 is CAISDSGLGKSGNTIYF. The CDR3 nucleotides are TGTGCCATCAGTGATAGTGGGCTTGGTAAAAGTGGAAACACCATATATTTT.

There are a few counts of this clone. The gene calls are TRBV28 and TRBJ1-2; the match to TRBD1 covers 7 bases. This CDR3 region has 14 residues. After removal of 2 bases from V and 4 bases from J, the junction contained 4 bases not matched to a gene. Per the germline V gene, CDR1 is MDHEN and CDR2 is SYDVKM. Written as DNA, the CDR3 is TGTGCCAGCAGTTTAGCCAGGGGGTCCTATGGCTACACCTTC. This gives the protein CASSLARGSYGYTF.

This clone has a handful of counts. The chain links TRBV3-1 (or the pseudogene TRBV3-2) to TRBJ2-3, with D unresolved. From germline, CDR1 is LGHDT and CDR2 YNNKEL (reference sequence). This CDR3 is 12 amino acids long. V gave up 5 bases and J gave up 0 bases, with 3 bases separating them. CDR3 nucleotide sequence: TGTGCCAGCAGCGCTAGCACAGATACGCAGTATTTT. Translation gives CASSASTDTQYF.

The genes are TRBV27 and TRBJ2-1; 11 bases are shared with TRBD2. The germline V gene encodes CDR1 MNHEY and CDR2 SMNVEV (reference sequence). The CDR3 length is 18 residues. V lost 2 bases to trimming and J lost 2 bases; unmatched junction nucleotides: 8. The DNA of the CDR3 is TGTGCCAGCAGTTTACTAGCGGGGGGCCGCAGCCCCTACAATGAGCAGTTCTTC. Encoded protein: CASSLLAGGRSPYNEQFF.

The chain has TRBV27 and TRBJ2-7; the D is unclear. The length of the CDR3 is 15 residues. The V gene lost 3 bases and the J gene lost 0 bases, with 12 bases spanning the gap. From germline, CDR1 is MNHEY and CDR2 SMNVEV (reference sequence). Here the CDR3 DNA reads TGTGCCAGCAGTTTGGGGTGGGCAGTCTCCTACGAGCAGTACTTC. Residues: CASSLGWAVSYEQYF.

The J gene is TRBJ2-5, the V gene TRBV5-1; D remains unclear. This CDR3 has 11 amino acids. V was pared by 1 base and J by 5 bases, with 3 bases between. Germline V lookup: CDR1 SGHRS, CDR2 YFSETQ. The DNA for the CDR3 is TGCGCCAGCAGCTTGAGGGAGACCCAGTACTTC. Translation: CASSLRETQYF.

J is TRBJ2-3 and V is TRBV5-1; maybe TRBD2 (6 bases). V lost 2 bases and J 2 bases, leaving 9 bases between the germline ends. The CDR3 is 14 amino acids. Looked up from germline, CDR1 is SGHRS and CDR2 is YFSETQ. The CDR3 protein is CASSFPSDTDTQYF. DNA of the CDR3: TGCGCCAGCAGCTTCCCTAGCGACACAGATACGCAGTATTTT.